This T cell receptor beta chain was identified during a study of OX40 agonist ivuxolimab in advanced cancers. TCRdb keeps only in-frame clones here, not all; method: immunoSEQ multiplex PCR. The table lists about 54,000 clones, 75% to 95% of them singletons. The receptor was isolated from an adult with an advanced solid tumor such as melanoma, head and neck, liver or kidney cancer. Sequencing was performed on CD4+ or CD8+ T cells sorted from blood, taken in a trial of the OX40 agonist ivuxolimab.

DNA of the CDR3: TGTGCCAGCACTTCCCTCAGGGGAGTCCGAGAGACCCAGTACTTC. This codes for CASTSLRGVRETQYF. The V and J genes are TRBV27 and TRBJ2-5; possible D gene TRBD1, 6 bases. The CDR3 consists of 15 residues. CDR1 is MNHEY, CDR2 SMNVEV, per germline (reference sequence). Deletions cut 7 bases from V and 4 bases from J, with 19 bases between.